The 20 T cell receptor beta chains reported below all come from one sample, sequenced in a study of blood T cell repertoires in COVID-19. Profiled with immunoSEQ multiplex PCR; TCRdb holds only in-frame clones, not every one. Of 310,000 or so clones listed, roughly 90% are singletons. The specimen sequenced was peripheral blood. The source is a young man with COVID-19, enrolled during active disease.

The chain joins TRBV11-3 to TRBJ2-2; D is unresolved. Germline V gene sequence: CDR1 SGHNT, CDR2 YENEEA. This CDR3 is 13 amino acids long. With 1 base removed from V and 6 bases from J, the gap between germline ends came to 6 bases. CDR3 nucleotide sequence: TGTGCCAGCAGCTTAGGCGGAGCCGGGGAGCTGTTTTTT. It codes for CASSLGGAGELFF.

This chain uses TRBV10-3 with TRBJ2-7; 7 bases match TRBD1. The CDR3 totals 14 residues. Per the germline V gene, CDR1 is ENHRY and CDR2 is SYGVKD. The trim removed 4 bases at V and 5 bases at J, leaving 8 bases unmatched. CDR3 coding DNA: TGTGCCATCAGTGCCTCAACAGGGGCGGACGAGCAGTACTTC. It is translated as CAISASTGADEQYF.

This chain connects TRBV9 to TRBJ2-3; perhaps TRBD1 as D (5 bases). Germline values: CDR1 SGDLS, CDR2 YYNGEE. The CDR3 length is 15 residues. V lost 4 bases and J lost 1, with 13 bases in between. CDR3 loop: CASSPELQGTDTQYF. The CDR3 bases are TGTGCCAGCAGCCCCGAGTTACAGGGCACAGATACGCAGTATTTT.

This CDR3 is CASSIRGASPYEQYF. The CDR3, as DNA: TGTGCCAGCAGCATACGGGGGGCATCTCCCTACGAGCAGTACTTC. This chain connects TRBV21-1 to TRBJ2-7; TRBD2, the table's D call, was not compared with the DNA. TRBV21-1 is a listed pseudogene. This CDR3 has 15 residues.

The chain carries TRBV3-1 (or the pseudogene TRBV3-2) and TRBJ2-1, with D perhaps matching TRBD2 (5 bases). There are 17 residues in the CDR3. Germline CDR1 and CDR2: LGHDT and YNNKEL (reference sequence). The V end lost 1 base, the J end lost 3 bases, and 16 bases lay between the germline ends. CDR3 in amino acids: CASSQVKSLGSYNEQFF. CDR3 nucleotide sequence: TGTGCCAGCAGCCAAGTAAAGTCTCTTGGGAGCTACAATGAGCAGTTCTTC.

The J gene is TRBJ2-5, the V gene TRBV2; 7 nucleotides agree with TRBD2. This CDR3 comprises 15 residues. V was clipped by 6 bases and J by 9 bases; unmatched bases: 16. Germline CDR1 reads SNHLY; CDR2 reads FYNNEI. The DNA of the CDR3 is TGTGCCAGCAGAGCCTCTAGCGGATCCCAAGGGGCCCAGTACTTC. Protein sequence: CASRASSGSQGAQYF.

CDR3 in amino acids: CASSPRGTGHNEQFF. CDR3 nucleotides: TGTGCCAGCAGCCCCCGTGGGACAGGTCACAATGAGCAGTTCTTC. The genes are TRBV28 and TRBJ2-1, with 8 bases identical to TRBD1. The CDR3 runs to 15 residues. The junction had 9 bases not matched to a gene; V was cut back by 6 bases and J by 5 bases. Germline V gene data show CDR1 as MDHEN and CDR2 as SYDVKM.

The chain recombines TRBV24-1 with TRBJ1-6; D possibly corresponds to TRBD1 (6 bases). There are 15 residues in the CDR3. Looked up from germline, CDR1 is KGHDR and CDR2 is SFDVKD. Trimming removed 0 bases at V and 8 bases at J, with 10 bases between. The CDR3 spells CATSDLQGLDSPLHF. CDR3 sequence (DNA): TGTGCCACCAGTGATTTGCAGGGGTTGGATTCACCCCTCCACTTT.

The V and J genes are TRBV19 and TRBJ1-4; 7 nucleotides align to TRBD1. Germline-derived CDR1 and CDR2 are LNHDA and SQIVND (reference sequence). The CDR3 covers 16 residues. V shed 3 bases and J 4 bases; nucleotides not matched to a gene: 8. The CDR3 here is CASSIRGPPLNEKLFF. The CDR3 DNA sequence: TGTGCCAGTAGTATTAGGGGGCCACCTCTTAATGAAAAACTGTTTTTT.

The chain carries TRBV4-1 and TRBJ2-3, with TRBD2 matching 12 bases. The CDR3 sequence is 18 residues long. Germline CDR1 is MGHRA and CDR2 is YSYEKL. V lost 0 bases, J lost 4 bases, and 8 bases stayed unmatched. The DNA of the CDR3 is TGCGCCAGCAGCCAAGAGTCCCTACTAGCGGGGGGCGCAGATACGCAGTATTTT. As protein: CASSQESLLAGGADTQYF.

The CDR3 DNA reads as TGTGCCAGCAGCTCACCAGGGGGGTCTGAAGCTTTCTTT. Translated, it gives CASSSPGGSEAFF. The rearrangement links TRBV7-9 to TRBJ1-1, with 7 bases fitting TRBD1. The CDR3 consists of 13 residues. CDR1 SEHNR and CDR2 FQNEAQ come from the germline V gene (reference sequence). J lost 6 bases, V lost 4 bases, and 5 bases had no gene match.

This chain uses TRBV10-3 with TRBJ2-2; D might be TRBD1 (6 bases). The CDR3 has 15 residues. Germline V gene lookup returns CDR1 ENHRY and CDR2 SYGVKD. V was trimmed by 3 bases and J by 6 bases, leaving 14 bases between them. The CDR3 here is CAISDSITGSGELFF. CDR3 nucleotide sequence: TGTGCCATCAGTGATAGCATTACAGGGTCCGGGGAGCTGTTTTTT.

V and J are TRBV6-5 and TRBJ1-1; D may be TRBD1 (6 bases). The germline V and J ends were trimmed by 2 bases and 4 bases, with 8 bases remaining between them. The CDR3 has 13 residues. Germline loops: CDR1 MNHEY, CDR2 SVGAGI. The CDR3 reads CASSYGQLTEAFF. For the CDR3, the DNA is TGTGCCAGCAGTTACGGACAGCTCACTGAAGCTTTCTTT.

The chain has TRBV7-3 and TRBJ2-1, with D possibly TRBD2 on 5 matching bases. CDR1 is SGHTA, CDR2 FQGTGA, per germline. V was cut by 5 bases and J by 6 bases, with 17 bases left in between. The CDR3 contains 15 residues. The CDR3 spells CASSASTSSSNEQFF. The DNA for the CDR3 is TGTGCCAGCAGCGCCTCCACTAGTAGCTCCAATGAGCAGTTCTTC.

To note about this clone: Other DNA sequences in this specimen translate into the identical CDR3. V gene TRBV25-1 combines with J gene TRBJ1-1; 9 bases match TRBD1. V lost 4 bases, J lost 2 bases, and 2 bases stayed unmatched. Germline V lookup: CDR1 MGHDK, CDR2 SYGVNS. This CDR3 region has 14 residues. The DNA of the CDR3 is TGTGCCAGCAGTGGGGGACAGGGTAACACTGAAGCTTTCTTT. Translated, it gives CASSGGQGNTEAFF.

Ten or more counts support this clone. The sample holds other DNA sequences that translate to the same CDR3. The chain combines TRBV7-2 with TRBJ1-1, with a tentative D call TRBD1 (5 bases). V lost 3 bases and J 1 base, leaving 9 bases between the germline ends. The length of the CDR3 is 14 residues. CDR1 SGHTA and CDR2 FQGNSA come from the germline V gene. The CDR3 spells CASSFSRANTEAFF. For the CDR3, the DNA is TGTGCCAGCAGCTTCAGCAGGGCGAACACTGAAGCTTTCTTT. Drawing the rest from reference TRBV7-2 and TRBJ1-1, the complete variable domain is GAGVSQSPSNKVTEKGKDVELRCDPISGHTALYWYRQSLGQGLEFLIYFQGNSAPDKSGLPSDRFSAERTGGSVSTLTIQRTQQEDSAVYLCASSFSRANTEAFFGQGTRLTVV.

This clone has only one observation. The CDR3 is CASSSPGHPNSPLHF. The CDR3 coding sequence is TGTGCCAGCAGTTCCCCCGGACACCCCAATTCACCCCTCCACTTT. The V gene is TRBV6-2 or TRBV6-3, the J gene TRBJ1-6; D perhaps matches TRBD1 (5 bases). Germline assignment: CDR1 MNHEY and CDR2 SVGEGT. The CDR3 is 15 amino acids. V was shortened by 4 bases and J by 7 bases, with 14 bases between the two germline ends.

The count of this clone is one. The chain recombines TRBV27 with TRBJ2-3; 8 nucleotides agree with TRBD2. CDR1 is MNHEY, CDR2 SMNVEV, per germline (reference sequence). V gave up 2 bases and J gave up 2 bases; unmatched junction bases: 12. The CDR3 spans 18 residues. DNA for the CDR3: TGTGCCAGCAGTTTACCCCCCCCGGGCGGGAGGACCACAGATACGCAGTATTTT. It translates to CASSLPPPGGRTTDTQYF.

The chain couples TRBV21-1 to TRBJ2-7; the table's D call, TRBD2, was not checked against the DNA. TRBV21-1 is a recognized pseudogene. This CDR3 is built from 15 residues. CDR3 nucleotides: TGTGCCAGCAGCAAAGAGGGGCGGGAGTGTTACGAGCAGTACTTC. This codes for CASSKEGRECYEQYF.

The chain is built from TRBV4-1 and TRBJ2-2; 7 nucleotides agree with TRBD1. V trimming: 4 bases; J trimming: 5 bases; junction bases outside the gene matches: 7. CDR3 length: 15 amino acids. CDR1 and CDR2 (germline): MGHRA, YSYEKL. CDR3 DNA: TGCGCCAGCAGCCTGCAGGGACAGTTAACCGGGGAGCTGTTTTTT. It is translated as CASSLQGQLTGELFF.